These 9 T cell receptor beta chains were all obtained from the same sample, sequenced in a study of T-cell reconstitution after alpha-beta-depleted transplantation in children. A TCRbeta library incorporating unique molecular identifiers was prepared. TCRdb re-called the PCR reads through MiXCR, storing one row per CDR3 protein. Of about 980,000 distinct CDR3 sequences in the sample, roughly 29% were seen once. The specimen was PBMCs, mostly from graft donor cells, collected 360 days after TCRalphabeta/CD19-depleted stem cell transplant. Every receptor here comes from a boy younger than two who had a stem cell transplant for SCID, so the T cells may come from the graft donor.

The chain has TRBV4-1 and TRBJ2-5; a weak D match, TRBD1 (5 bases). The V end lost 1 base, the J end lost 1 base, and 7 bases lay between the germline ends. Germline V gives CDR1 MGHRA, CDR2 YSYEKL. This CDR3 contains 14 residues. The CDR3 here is CASSQGDSQETQYF. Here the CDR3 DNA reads TGCGCCAGCAGCCAAGGAGACAGCCAAGAGACCCAGTACTTC.

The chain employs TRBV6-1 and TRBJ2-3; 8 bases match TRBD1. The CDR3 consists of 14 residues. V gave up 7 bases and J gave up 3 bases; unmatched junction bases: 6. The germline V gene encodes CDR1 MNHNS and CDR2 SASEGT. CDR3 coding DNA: TGTGCCAGCAAGGTGGGACAGGCGACAGATACGCAGTATTTT. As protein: CASKVGQATDTQYF.

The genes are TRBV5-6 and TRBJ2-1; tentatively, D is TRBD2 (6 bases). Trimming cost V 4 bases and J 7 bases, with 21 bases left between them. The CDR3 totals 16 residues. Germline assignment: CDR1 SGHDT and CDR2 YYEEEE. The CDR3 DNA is TGTGCCAGCAGCAATCCCGGGACTCTTGGGGGGAATGAGCAGTTCTTC. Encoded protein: CASSNPGTLGGNEQFF.

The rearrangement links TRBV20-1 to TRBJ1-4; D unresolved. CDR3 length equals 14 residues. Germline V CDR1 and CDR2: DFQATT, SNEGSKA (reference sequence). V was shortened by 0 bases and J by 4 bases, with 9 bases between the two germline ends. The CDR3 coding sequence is TGCAGTGCTAGAGATCGGTCGGGTAATGAAAAACTGTTTTTT. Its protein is CSARDRSGNEKLFF.

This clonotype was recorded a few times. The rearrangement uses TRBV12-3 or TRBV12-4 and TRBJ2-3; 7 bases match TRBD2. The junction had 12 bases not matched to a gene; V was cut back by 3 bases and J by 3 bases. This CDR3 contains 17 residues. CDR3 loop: CASSLVWRGLGTDTQYF. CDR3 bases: TGTGCCAGCAGTTTGGTCTGGCGGGGGTTGGGGACAGATACGCAGTATTTT.

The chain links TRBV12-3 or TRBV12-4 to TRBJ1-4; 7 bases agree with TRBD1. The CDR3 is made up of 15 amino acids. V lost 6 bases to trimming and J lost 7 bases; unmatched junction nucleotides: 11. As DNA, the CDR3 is TGTGCCAGCAGCCCACATACAGGGGCAGGTGAAAAACTGTTTTTT. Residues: CASSPHTGAGEKLFF.

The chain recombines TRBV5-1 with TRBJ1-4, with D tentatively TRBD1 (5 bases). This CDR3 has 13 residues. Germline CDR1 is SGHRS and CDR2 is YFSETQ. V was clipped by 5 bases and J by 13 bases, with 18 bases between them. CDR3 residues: CASRGVGKMRLFF. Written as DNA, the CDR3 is TGCGCCAGCAGGGGGGTTGGGAAAATGCGACTGTTTTTT.

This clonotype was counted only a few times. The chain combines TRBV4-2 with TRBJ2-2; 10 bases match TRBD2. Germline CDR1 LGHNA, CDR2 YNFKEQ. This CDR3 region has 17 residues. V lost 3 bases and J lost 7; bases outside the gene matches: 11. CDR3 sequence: CASSHAGLAGAGGELFF. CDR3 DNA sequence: TGTGCCAGCAGCCATGCGGGCCTAGCGGGGGCTGGCGGGGAGCTGTTTTTT.

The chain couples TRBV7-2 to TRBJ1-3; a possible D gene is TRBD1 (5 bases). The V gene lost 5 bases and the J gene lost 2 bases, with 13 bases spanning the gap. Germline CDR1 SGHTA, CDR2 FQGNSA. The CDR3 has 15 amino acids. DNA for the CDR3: TGTGCCAGCAGCCCTATCGGGGGAACTGGAAACACCATATATTTT. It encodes CASSPIGGTGNTIYF.